The clone carrying this T cell receptor (beta chain) was picked up many times. The target antigen is unknown. The data derive from a study of T-cell memory formation after mild COVID-19. General study results and limits: Second-wave clones peaking on day 37 lacked confirmed SARS-CoV-2 specificity.

From the 5' RACE reads, TCRdb called clonotypes with MiXCR, one entry per CDR3 protein. The data contain hundreds of thousands of distinct CDR3 sequences, 8% to 9% of them seen just once; the ten biggest clones take up around a fifth. Unmatched junction bases numbered 5, after V lost 3 bases and J lost 6 bases. Germline V gene lookup returns CDR1 SGHRS and CDR2 YFSETQ. This CDR3 contains 14 residues. Sample: PBMCs or a T cell subset sorted from them (not recorded which). The V gene is TRBV5-1, the J gene TRBJ1-2, with 10 bases that match TRBD1. The clonotype originates from a young man who had mild COVID-19 (a few samples of this study predate the infection). Cell type and time point are not known. CDR3 region: CASSWTGTGDGYTF. The CDR3 DNA sequence: TGCGCCAGCAGCTGGACCGGGACAGGGGATGGCTACACCTTC.